This is a list of T cell receptor beta chains from one sample in a study of cytomegalovirus exposure and HLA in healthy donors. TCRdb's copy holds only in-frame clones and misses some; the assay was immunoSEQ multiplex PCR. The table shows about 170,000 clones, with 60% to 80% occurring only once. The sequencing sample was made of PBMCs. Receptors originate from a female donor in good health and CMV-seronegative. CDR3s include the opening cysteine and the closing phenylalanine or tryptophan. The order of the fields is D gene, J gene, clone size, V gene, CDR3 protein, CDR3 DNA. A D gene is named only where the DNA matches it firmly. A clone size is listed for some rows: how often the clone was seen (once, few, many), or a class if it is expanded.

D gene: -
J gene: TRBJ2-7
clone size: -
V gene: TRBV28
CDR3 protein: CASSFRQIYEQYF
CDR3 DNA: TGTGCCAGCAGTTTTCGTCAGATCTACGAGCAGTACTTC

D gene: TRBD1
J gene: TRBJ2-7
clone size: -
V gene: TRBV7-9
CDR3 protein: CASSFGQGVGYEQYF
CDR3 DNA: TGTGCCAGCAGCTTTGGGCAGGGGGTTGGGTACGAGCAGTACTTC

D gene: -
J gene: TRBJ1-6
clone size: -
V gene: TRBV5-1
CDR3 protein: CASSLGPGMDSPLHF
CDR3 DNA: TGCGCCAGCAGCTTGGGGCCAGGAATGGATTCACCCCTCCACTTT

D gene: -
J gene: TRBJ1-1
clone size: -
V gene: TRBV6-1
CDR3 protein: CASMKELMNTEAFF
CDR3 DNA: TGTGCCAGCATGAAGGAGTTAATGAACACTGAAGCTTTCTTT

D gene: -
J gene: TRBJ2-1
clone size: -
V gene: TRBV9
CDR3 protein: CASSVGGGNYNEQFF
CDR3 DNA: TGTGCCAGCAGCGTAGGTGGGGGGAACTACAATGAGCAGTTCTTC

D gene: -
J gene: TRBJ1-2
clone size: -
V gene: TRBV27
CDR3 protein: CASLKFGGNYGYTF
CDR3 DNA: TGTGCCAGCTTGAAATTTGGCGGGAACTATGGCTACACCTTC

D gene: -
J gene: TRBJ2-2
clone size: -
V gene: TRBV5-4
CDR3 protein: CASSLALDTGELFF
CDR3 DNA: TGTGCCAGCAGCTTGGCCCTAGACACCGGGGAGCTGTTTTTT

D gene: TRBD2
J gene: TRBJ2-1
clone size: -
V gene: TRBV7-2
CDR3 protein: CASSDTRLAREQFF
CDR3 DNA: TGTGCCAGCAGCGACACGAGACTAGCTAGGGAGCAGTTCTTC

D gene: -
J gene: TRBJ2-7
clone size: -
V gene: TRBV28
CDR3 protein: CASSLFGNSRSYEQYF
CDR3 DNA: TGTGCCAGCAGTTTATTCGGTAACTCGCGCTCCTACGAGCAGTACTTC

D gene: -
J gene: TRBJ2-3
clone size: -
V gene: TRBV19
CDR3 protein: CASLGSYTDTQYF
CDR3 DNA: TGTGCCAGTCTGGGCTCGTACACAGATACGCAGTATTTT

D gene: -
J gene: TRBJ1-2
clone size: once
V gene: TRBV7-9
CDR3 protein: CASSFTGTGGYTF
CDR3 DNA: TGTGCCAGCAGCTTCACAGGGACGGGCGGCTACACCTTC

D gene: TRBD1
J gene: TRBJ1-1
clone size: -
V gene: TRBV5-1
CDR3 protein: CASSSGQDGTEAFF
CDR3 DNA: TGCGCCAGCAGCTCGGGACAGGACGGCACTGAAGCTTTCTTT

D gene: TRBD2
J gene: TRBJ2-7
clone size: -
V gene: TRBV9
CDR3 protein: CASSVGPREDEQYF
CDR3 DNA: TGTGCCAGCAGCGTAGGTCCTCGGGAGGACGAGCAGTACTTC

D gene: TRBD2
J gene: TRBJ2-3
clone size: -
V gene: TRBV7-8
CDR3 protein: CASSPRTSSDTQYF
CDR3 DNA: TGTGCCAGCAGCCCGAGGACTAGCTCAGATACGCAGTATTTT

D gene: -
J gene: TRBJ2-3
clone size: -
V gene: TRBV10-3
CDR3 protein: CAISEEGRGGTDTQYF
CDR3 DNA: TGTGCCATCAGTGAGGAGGGGCGGGGTGGCACAGATACGCAGTATTTT

D gene: TRBD1
J gene: TRBJ1-1
clone size: few
V gene: TRBV7-8
CDR3 protein: CASSKGTGTGNTEAFF
CDR3 DNA: TGTGCCAGCTCGAAAGGGACCGGGACAGGTAACACTGAAGCTTTCTTT

D gene: -
J gene: TRBJ2-5
clone size: -
V gene: TRBV11-1
CDR3 protein: CASSSPGRGNQETQYF
CDR3 DNA: TGTGCCAGCAGCTCACCCGGACGGGGGAATCAAGAGACCCAGTACTTC

D gene: -
J gene: TRBJ2-5
clone size: few
V gene: TRBV10-3
CDR3 protein: CAISGGPLAVQETQYF
CDR3 DNA: TGTGCCATCAGTGGGGGCCCACTAGCAGTCCAAGAGACCCAGTACTTC

D gene: TRBD2
J gene: TRBJ2-3
clone size: -
V gene: TRBV5-6
CDR3 protein: CASSLAATSGSRDTQYF
CDR3 DNA: TGTGCCAGCAGCTTGGCCGCGACTAGCGGGAGTAGAGATACGCAGTATTTT

D gene: TRBD2
J gene: TRBJ2-7
clone size: -
V gene: TRBV5-4
CDR3 protein: CATRPRGGTYEQYF
CDR3 DNA: TGTGCCACCCGACCTCGGGGGGGGACCTACGAGCAGTACTTC

D gene: -
J gene: TRBJ1-5
clone size: -
V gene: TRBV6-5
CDR3 protein: CASSYGRAGQPQHF
CDR3 DNA: TGTGCCAGCAGTTACGGCAGGGCAGGTCAGCCCCAGCATTTT

D gene: -
J gene: TRBJ2-7
clone size: -
V gene: TRBV9
CDR3 protein: CASSPGRGYPSDEQYF
CDR3 DNA: TGTGCCAGCAGCCCCGGTAGGGGGTACCCCAGCGACGAGCAGTACTTC

D gene: -
J gene: TRBJ1-1
clone size: -
V gene: TRBV28
CDR3 protein: CASSFDSMNTEAFF
CDR3 DNA: TGTGCCAGCAGTTTCGACAGCATGAACACTGAAGCTTTCTTT

D gene: -
J gene: TRBJ1-6
clone size: -
V gene: TRBV9
CDR3 protein: CASSVDRAYNSPLHF
CDR3 DNA: TGTGCCAGCAGCGTAGACAGGGCCTATAATTCACCCCTCCACTTT

D gene: TRBD1
J gene: TRBJ2-1
clone size: few
V gene: TRBV7-7
CDR3 protein: CASSPTGTGYGEQFF
CDR3 DNA: TGTGCCAGCAGCCCCACCGGGACAGGGTACGGTGAGCAGTTCTTC

D gene: -
J gene: TRBJ1-3
clone size: -
V gene: TRBV7-9
CDR3 protein: CASSLGGSGNTIYF
CDR3 DNA: TGTGCCAGCAGCTTAGGCGGCTCTGGAAACACCATATATTTT

D gene: TRBD2
J gene: TRBJ2-1
clone size: once
V gene: TRBV5-4
CDR3 protein: CASSLPFPGSGNNEQFF
CDR3 DNA: TGTGCCAGCAGCTTGCCTTTCCCGGGTAGCGGGAACAATGAGCAGTTCTTC

D gene: TRBD2
J gene: TRBJ2-7
clone size: -
V gene: TRBV6-1
CDR3 protein: CASSEREGAWYEQYF
CDR3 DNA: TGTGCCAGCAGTGAAAGGGAGGGAGCTTGGTACGAGCAGTACTTC

D gene: -
J gene: TRBJ2-7
clone size: -
V gene: TRBV5-4
CDR3 protein: CASSRNRNSYEQYF
CDR3 DNA: TGTGCCAGCAGCCGGAACAGAAACTCCTACGAGCAGTACTTC

D gene: -
J gene: TRBJ2-7
clone size: -
V gene: TRBV9
CDR3 protein: CASSVGTNPYEQYF
CDR3 DNA: TGTGCCAGCAGCGTAGGGACAAACCCCTACGAGCAGTACTTC

D gene: -
J gene: TRBJ1-2
clone size: once
V gene: TRBV30
CDR3 protein: CAWSVARAPGGYTF
CDR3 DNA: TGTGCCTGGAGTGTTGCACGGGCGCCGGGGGGCTACACCTTC

D gene: -
J gene: TRBJ2-5
clone size: -
V gene: TRBV5-6
CDR3 protein: CASSFRGETQYF
CDR3 DNA: TGTGCCAGCAGCTTCAGGGGAGAGACCCAGTACTTC

D gene: -
J gene: TRBJ2-5
clone size: -
V gene: TRBV5-8
CDR3 protein: CASSLGAAQETQYF
CDR3 DNA: TGTGCCAGCAGCCTTGGAGCTGCCCAAGAGACCCAGTACTTC

D gene: -
J gene: TRBJ2-2
clone size: once
V gene: TRBV10-2
CDR3 protein: CASSESGLPVTGELFF
CDR3 DNA: TGCGCCAGCAGTGAGTCTGGACTACCGGTTACGGGGGAGCTGTTTTTT

D gene: TRBD1
J gene: TRBJ1-5
clone size: -
V gene: TRBV7-6
CDR3 protein: CASSLAGQGAAQPQHF
CDR3 DNA: TGTGCCAGCAGCTTAGCAGGACAGGGGGCGGCTCAGCCCCAGCATTTT

D gene: -
J gene: TRBJ2-1
clone size: -
V gene: TRBV2
CDR3 protein: CASGGTPAYNEQFF
CDR3 DNA: TGTGCCAGCGGGGGGACTCCAGCCTACAATGAGCAGTTCTTC

D gene: TRBD1
J gene: TRBJ2-1
clone size: -
V gene: TRBV15
CDR3 protein: CATSERRQGYNEQFF
CDR3 DNA: TGTGCCACCAGTGAGCGGAGACAGGGGTACAATGAGCAGTTCTTC

D gene: -
J gene: TRBJ1-4
clone size: -
V gene: TRBV10-1
CDR3 protein: CASSEGGHPNEKLFF
CDR3 DNA: TGCGCCAGCAGCGAGGGGGGACACCCAAATGAAAAACTGTTTTTT

D gene: -
J gene: TRBJ2-3
clone size: few
V gene: TRBV18
CDR3 protein: CASSSIVLAGASTDTQYF
CDR3 DNA: TGTGCCAGCTCATCAATAGTCCTGGCGGGGGCAAGCACAGATACGCAGTATTTT

D gene: -
J gene: TRBJ2-5
clone size: few
V gene: TRBV28
CDR3 protein: CASRYFGITQYF
CDR3 DNA: TGTGCCAGCAGGTATTTCGGGATAACCCAGTACTTC

D gene: -
J gene: TRBJ2-3
clone size: -
V gene: TRBV15
CDR3 protein: CATSRDFLTDTQYF
CDR3 DNA: TGTGCCACCAGCAGAGATTTCCTCACAGATACGCAGTATTTT

D gene: -
J gene: TRBJ1-5
clone size: few
V gene: TRBV2
CDR3 protein: CASRHYRQGNQPQHF
CDR3 DNA: TGTGCCAGCAGGCACTATCGACAGGGCAATCAGCCCCAGCATTTT

D gene: TRBD2
J gene: TRBJ2-7
clone size: -
V gene: TRBV29-1
CDR3 protein: CSVAPPGGGYEQYF
CDR3 DNA: TGCAGCGTTGCCCCACCGGGAGGGGGGTACGAGCAGTACTTC

D gene: -
J gene: TRBJ1-1
clone size: -
V gene: TRBV5-6
CDR3 protein: CASSLGQVRTEAFF
CDR3 DNA: TGTGCCAGCAGCTTAGGTCAGGTCAGGACTGAAGCTTTCTTT

D gene: -
J gene: TRBJ1-2
clone size: -
V gene: TRBV6-6
CDR3 protein: CATKGDTTNYGYTF
CDR3 DNA: TGTGCCACCAAAGGGGATACAACTAACTATGGCTACACCTTC

D gene: -
J gene: TRBJ1-1
clone size: -
V gene: TRBV10-1
CDR3 protein: CASSESPSGTEAFF
CDR3 DNA: TGCGCCAGCAGTGAGTCCCCCAGCGGAACTGAAGCTTTCTTT